This TCR beta chain was sequenced in a study of read filtering for tumor transcriptome and immune sequencing (dated by TCRdb to the early 2020s). At the level of the whole study: The cohort had approximately 16 male and 14 female patients with a mean age of roughly 70 years, ranging from roughly 45 to 80. One main goal was a read-filtering strategy for immune repertoire data, in particular deciding whether clonotypes backed by only one read should be removed. TCR repertoires obtained by targeted immune repertoire sequencing and by bulk whole-transcriptome sequencing performed on the same bone marrow samples were compared. Under revised international staging, about eight patients fell into R-ISS I, more than 15 into R-ISS II and over 5 into R-ISS III. After DNase treatment, whole-transcriptome libraries were prepared using the TruSeq RNA Access Library Prep Kit. Per sample, about 3.5 to 11 million TCR-region mapped reads were obtained with IR-seq, compared with only roughly 80 to 1,300 with RNA-seq.

What the research found in general, with its limitations: When single-read clonotypes were removed, the proportions of shared clonotypes in IR-seq and RNA-seq correlated more strongly. Compared with RNA-seq, IR-seq captured clonotypes at much higher depth and more reliably, and a smaller IR-seq throughput was enough to identify most shared clonotypes. In IR-seq, about four fifths of clonotypes but approximately 3.6% of total reads were represented by single-read clonotypes, whereas in RNA-seq, around 75% of clonotypes and 40% to 55% of reads were represented by single-read clonotypes. The sorted CD138-negative fraction was composed of a mixed bone marrow immune population rather than of purified T cells.

Each patient had bone marrow sampled at the time of active disease. Ficoll-Hypaque density gradient centrifugation was used to isolate the bone marrow mononuclear cells. CD138-negative cells were obtained by negative selection after labeling with CD138 magnetic microbeads on a MACS separator, removing myeloma plasma cells. The purity of the isolated cells was checked by flow cytometry with CD138 antibodies on an Attune NxT. Total RNA was extracted with TRIzol reagent and quantified with a NanoDrop spectrophotometer. For each patient, the CD138-negative bone marrow sample underwent paired RNA-seq and IR-seq. This clonotype was found many times. The specificity of this receptor is unknown. Base qualities are not provided; no much larger clone lies one nucleotide away. The Immunoverse kit was used to build TCR libraries from roughly 370 ng RNA, with molecular barcoded adaptors covering alpha/delta and beta/gamma chains. TCR library preparation was performed with the same RNA that was used for transcriptome sequencing. An Illumina HiSeq 4000 with 2 x 150 cycles was used to sequence the TCR libraries. For the original study's pipeline: MiXCR aligned TCR reads to human V, D, J and C references and assembled the aligned reads into CDR3 clonotypes, with quality filtering and error correction included. The tcR package in R was used for analysis of clonotype counts and gene usage diversity. Raw mapping reads were checked after the RNA-seq reads had been mapped by STAR aligner version 2.5.3a onto the human GRCh37 genome. To test the effect of sequencing depth on detected clonotypes, IR-seq fastq files were randomly downsampled using Seqtk 1.3. The raw public reads went through TCRdb reprocessing: fastp at Q25, MiXCR clone calling, in-frame beta chains kept. All rows with the same CDR3 protein become a single entry with the most common DNA and genes. None of the V and J calls come from the authors' own analysis; TCRdb made them. The sample includes about 62,000 distinct CDR3 sequences, with roughly 20% observed a single time. The top ten constitute approximately 11% of the sample.

CDR1 and CDR2 (SGDLS, YYNGEE) derive from the germline V gene. Its CDR3 holds 14 amino acids, cysteine through phenylalanine. Of all the DNA, just the CDR3 is kept, 42 bases in frame from base 1. Between the V and J ends, shortened by 3 bases and 6 bases respectively, the junction contains 16 bases. The origin of this receptor is a donor aged 40 or over with multiple myeloma. The specimen was a population of CD138-negative cells sorted from bone marrow. In the paper's terms, the cell subset or site label means: bone marrow mononuclear cells depleted of CD138+ plasma/myeloma cells by negative magnetic selection. The chain is encoded by TRBV9 joined to TRBJ2-7, and the D gene may be TRBD1, 6 bases matching. The bases read TGTGCCAGCAGCGACGAACAGGGAGTGGGCGAGCAGTACTTC. Its translation is CASSDEQGVGEQYF.